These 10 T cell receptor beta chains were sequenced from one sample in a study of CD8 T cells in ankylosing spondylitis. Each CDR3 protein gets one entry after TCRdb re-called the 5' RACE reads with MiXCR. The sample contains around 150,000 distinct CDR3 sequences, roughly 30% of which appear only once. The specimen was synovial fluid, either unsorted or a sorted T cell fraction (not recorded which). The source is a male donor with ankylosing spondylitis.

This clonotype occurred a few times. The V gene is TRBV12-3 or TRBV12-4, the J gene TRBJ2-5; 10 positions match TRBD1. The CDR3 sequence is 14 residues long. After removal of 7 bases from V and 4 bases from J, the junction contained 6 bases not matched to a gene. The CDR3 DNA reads TGTGCCAGCAACCTCGGGGACAGGGGAGAGACCCAGTACTTC. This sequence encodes CASNLGDRGETQYF.

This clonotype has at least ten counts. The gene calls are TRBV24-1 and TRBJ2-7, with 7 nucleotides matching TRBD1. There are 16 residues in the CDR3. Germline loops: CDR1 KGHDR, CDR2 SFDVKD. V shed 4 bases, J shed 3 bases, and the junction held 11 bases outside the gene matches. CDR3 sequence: CATSDHDRDGSYEQYF. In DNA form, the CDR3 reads TGTGCCACCAGTGACCACGACAGGGACGGTAGCTACGAGCAGTACTTC.

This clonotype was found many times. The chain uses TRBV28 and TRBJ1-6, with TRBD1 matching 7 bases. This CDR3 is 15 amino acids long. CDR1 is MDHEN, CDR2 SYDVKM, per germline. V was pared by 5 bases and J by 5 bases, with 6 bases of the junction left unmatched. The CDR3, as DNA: TGTGCCAGCAGTCCCTCGACAGGGAATAATTCACCCCTCCACTTT. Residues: CASSPSTGNNSPLHF.

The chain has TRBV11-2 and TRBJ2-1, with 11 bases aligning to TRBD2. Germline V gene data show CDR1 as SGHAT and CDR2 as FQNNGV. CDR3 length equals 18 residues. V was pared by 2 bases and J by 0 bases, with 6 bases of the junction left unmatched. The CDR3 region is CASSLFSGGAGSYNEQFF. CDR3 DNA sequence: TGTGCCAGCAGCTTATTTAGCGGGGGGGCCGGCTCCTACAATGAGCAGTTCTTC.

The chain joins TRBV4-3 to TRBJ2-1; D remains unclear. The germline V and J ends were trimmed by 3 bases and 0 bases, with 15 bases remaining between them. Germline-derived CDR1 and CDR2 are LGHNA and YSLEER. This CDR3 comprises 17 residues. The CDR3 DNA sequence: TGCGCCAGCAGCCAGGGCCTCCCGAGGTTCTCCTACAATGAGCAGTTCTTC. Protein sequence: CASSQGLPRFSYNEQFF.

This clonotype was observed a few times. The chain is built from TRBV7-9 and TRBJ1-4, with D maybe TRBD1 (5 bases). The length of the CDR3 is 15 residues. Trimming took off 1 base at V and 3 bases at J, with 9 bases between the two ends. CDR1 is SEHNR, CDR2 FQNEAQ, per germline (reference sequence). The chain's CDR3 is CASSLEGKPNEKLFF. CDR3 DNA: TGTGCCAGCAGCTTAGAGGGGAAACCTAATGAAAAACTGTTTTTT.

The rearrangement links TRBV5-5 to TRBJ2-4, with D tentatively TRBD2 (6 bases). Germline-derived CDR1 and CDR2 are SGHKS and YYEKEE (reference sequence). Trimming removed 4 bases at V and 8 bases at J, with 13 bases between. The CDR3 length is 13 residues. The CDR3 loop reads CASSPSTGDIQYF. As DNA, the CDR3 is TGTGCCAGCAGCCCCAGCACGGGGGACATTCAGTACTTC.

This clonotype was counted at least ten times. The CDR3: CASSEEGQLYEQYF. As DNA, the CDR3 is TGTGCCAGCAGTGAAGAGGGACAGCTCTACGAGCAGTACTTC. The chain uses TRBV6-1 and TRBJ2-7; TRBD1 matches 7 bases. J was trimmed by 3 bases and V by 1 base; bases with no gene match: 3. This CDR3 is built from 14 residues. Germline values: CDR1 MNHNS, CDR2 SASEGT.

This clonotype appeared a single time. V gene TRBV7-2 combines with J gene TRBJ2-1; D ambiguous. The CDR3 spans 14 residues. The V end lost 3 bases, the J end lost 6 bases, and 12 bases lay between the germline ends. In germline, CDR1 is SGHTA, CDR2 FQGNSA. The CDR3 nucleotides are TGTGCCAGCAGCTTTGGAGTAGGACGCAATGAGCAGTTCTTC. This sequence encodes CASSFGVGRNEQFF.

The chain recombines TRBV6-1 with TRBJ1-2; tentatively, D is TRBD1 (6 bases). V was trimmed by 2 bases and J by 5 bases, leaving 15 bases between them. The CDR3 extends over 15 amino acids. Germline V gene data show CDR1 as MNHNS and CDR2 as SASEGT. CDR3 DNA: TGTGCCAGCAGTGAATTGGTGGGGGCAGTTTATGGCTACACCTTC. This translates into CASSELVGAVYGYTF.